Listed below are T cell receptor beta chains from one sample, sequenced in a study of cytomegalovirus exposure and HLA in healthy donors. The table came from immunoSEQ multiplex PCR; TCRdb's copy has only in-frame clones and leaves some out. The data contain about 160,000 clones, nearly 90% of them singletons. Sequencing was carried out using PBMCs. Every receptor here comes from a woman aged 18-29 years in good health and CMV-seropositive. CDR3s include the opening cysteine and the closing phenylalanine or tryptophan. D genes are given only for firm matches. Expanded clones are given a class, and other clones once, few, many or no size at all.

v_call	j_call	d_call	clone_size	cdr3_aa	cdr3_nt
TRBV4-1	TRBJ2-7	.	.	CASSQDRTHRAYEQYF	TGCGCCAGCAGCCAAGATCGAACGCATCGGGCCTACGAGCAGTACTTC
TRBV7-2	TRBJ2-3	.	.	CASSFSGGGSDTQYF	TGTGCCAGCAGCTTCAGCGGTGGGGGGTCAGATACGCAGTATTTT
TRBV4-3	TRBJ2-1	.	.	CASSQDRGFNEQFF	TGCGCCAGCAGCCAAGATCGAGGATTCAATGAGCAGTTCTTC
TRBV29-1	TRBJ1-2	.	once	CSAPTGYGYTF	TGCAGCGCACCGACAGGCTATGGCTACACCTTC
TRBV28	TRBJ2-6	TRBD1	.	CASRRQGAGANVLTF	TGTGCCAGCAGAAGACAGGGTGCTGGGGCCAACGTCCTGACTTTC
TRBV4-2	TRBJ2-7	TRBD2	.	CASSFEREPTYEQYF	TGTGCCAGCAGTTTCGAGCGGGAGCCGACCTACGAGCAGTACTTC
TRBV23-1	TRBJ2-1	TRBD1	once	CASRKQGEDEQFF	TGCGCCAGCAGAAAACAGGGGGAAGATGAGCAGTTCTTC
TRBV2	TRBJ1-4	TRBD1	.	CASTVDRGGEKLFF	TGTGCCAGCACCGTTGACAGGGGCGGAGAAAAACTGTTTTTT
TRBV18	TRBJ1-2	.	few	CASSPAQAHYGYTF	TGTGCCAGCTCACCTGCACAGGCCCATTATGGCTACACCTTC
TRBV29-1	TRBJ2-3	.	.	CSVGSRFTDTQYF	TGCAGCGTTGGATCGCGGTTCACAGATACGCAGTATTTT
TRBV5-6	TRBJ2-7	TRBD1	.	CASSLLLTGYTHEQYF	TGTGCCAGCAGCTTGCTTTTGACAGGGTATACCCACGAGCAGTACTTC
TRBV5-6	TRBJ2-5	.	.	CASSLQETQYF	TGTGCCAGCAGCCTGCAAGAGACCCAGTACTTC
TRBV28	TRBJ1-4	.	once	CASSYTNEKLFF	TGTGCCAGCTCGTACACAAATGAAAAACTGTTTTTT
TRBV2	TRBJ1-1	.	.	CASIGGNTEAFF	TGTGCCAGCATAGGGGGAAACACTGAAGCTTTCTTT
TRBV5-6	TRBJ1-1	TRBD1	.	CASSPTGTGRVFF	TGTGCCAGCAGCCCTACCGGGACAGGGAGGGTTTTCTTT
TRBV4-3	TRBJ1-1	.	.	CASSQDYQPGAFF	TGCGCCAGCAGCCAAGATTATCAACCTGGCGCTTTCTTT
TRBV29-1	TRBJ2-1	.	.	CSASKGLNEQFF	TGCAGCGCCTCAAAGGGGTTGAATGAGCAGTTCTTC
TRBV11-2	TRBJ1-2	.	.	CASSAAGQIYGYTF	TGTGCCAGCAGCGCCGCCGGACAGATCTATGGCTACACCTTC
TRBV6-6	TRBJ2-1	.	.	CASSYSSYNEQFF	TGTGCCAGCAGTTACTCATCGTACAATGAGCAGTTCTTC
TRBV30	TRBJ1-1	.	.	CAWSVRRGGTEAFF	TGTGCCTGGAGTGTACGGAGGGGGGGGACTGAAGCTTTCTTT
TRBV27	TRBJ2-7	.	.	CASRNRLYEQYF	TGTGCCAGCAGGAACAGGCTCTACGAGCAGTACTTC
TRBV7-3	TRBJ2-3	TRBD2	.	CASSLGTRGTDTQYF	TGTGCCAGCAGCTTAGGGACTAGGGGCACAGATACGCAGTATTTT
TRBV27	TRBJ2-7	.	.	CASSFVGGLAYEQYF	TGTGCCAGCAGTTTCGTTGGTGGGCTAGCTTACGAGCAGTACTTC
TRBV14	TRBJ1-1	.	.	CASSHRQGGLNTEAFF	TGTGCCAGCAGCCACAGGCAGGGAGGTTTGAACACTGAAGCTTTCTTT
TRBV4-2	TRBJ1-3	TRBD1	.	CASSQGQGLGNTIYF	TGTGCCAGCAGCCAAGGACAGGGTCTGGGAAACACCATATATTTT
TRBV27	TRBJ2-1	.	.	CASSPHREGEQFF	TGTGCCAGCAGTCCCCACAGGGAAGGTGAGCAGTTCTTC